This T cell receptor beta chain is drawn from a study of T cells in Graves' hyperthyroidism and ophthalmopathy. General study findings and limits: Blood also showed most of the thyroid clonotypes that were expanded above 0.001. By a 13 V-J model, ophthalmopathy was set apart from stable hyperthyroidism.

What was amplified from RNA transcripts were TCR beta CDR3 regions. TCR CDR3 regions were first amplified by RT-PCR with HTBI primers. TCRdb itself ran the multiplex PCR reads through MiXCR, one entry per CDR3 protein. The sample has around 620,000 distinct CDR3 sequences; 46% are singletons. Uncontrolled infection, other autoimmune disease, pregnancy or lactation led to exclusion. Thyroid ultrasound, orbital computed tomography, clinical symptoms, and serum thyroxine and TRAb underpinned diagnoses. Comment on this clonotype: What it recognizes is unknown.

Germline-derived CDR1 and CDR2 are MGHDK and SYGVNS. This CDR3 is 15 amino acids long. Trimming took 8 bases from V and 4 from J, leaving 18 bases between them. The gene calls are TRBV25-1 and TRBJ1-3, with D possibly TRBD1 on 6 matching bases. The TCR sequence derives from an adult woman with Graves' disease, either hyperthyroidism or ophthalmopathy (not recorded which). The sample taken for sequencing was peripheral blood or thyroid tissue (not recorded which). The CDR3 is CASQPWGASGNTIYF. CDR3 DNA: TGTGCCAGCCAACCCTGGGGGGCGTCCGGAAACACCATATATTTT.